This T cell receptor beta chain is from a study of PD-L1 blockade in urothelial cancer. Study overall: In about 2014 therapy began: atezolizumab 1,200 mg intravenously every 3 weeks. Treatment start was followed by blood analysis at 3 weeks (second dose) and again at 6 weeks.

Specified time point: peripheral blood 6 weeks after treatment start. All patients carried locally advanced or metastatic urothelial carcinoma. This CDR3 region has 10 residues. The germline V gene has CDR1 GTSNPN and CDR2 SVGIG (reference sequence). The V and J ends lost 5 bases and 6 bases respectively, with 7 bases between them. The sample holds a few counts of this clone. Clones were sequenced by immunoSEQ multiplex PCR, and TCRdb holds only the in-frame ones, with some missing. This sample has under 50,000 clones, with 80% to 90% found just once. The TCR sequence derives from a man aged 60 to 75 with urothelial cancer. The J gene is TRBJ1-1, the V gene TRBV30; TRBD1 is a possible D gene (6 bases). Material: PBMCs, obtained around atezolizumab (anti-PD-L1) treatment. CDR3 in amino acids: CAWGGPEAFF. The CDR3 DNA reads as TGTGCCTGGGGGGGCCCTGAAGCTTTCTTT.